The clone carrying this TCR beta chain was counted a few times. The antigen is unknown. Trimming left V 0 bases short and J 6 bases short, with 6 bases between. Germline V CDR1 and CDR2: LNHNV, YYDKDF (reference sequence). The CDR3 length is 13 residues. This specimen belongs to a study of response to subunit inactivated influenza vaccine. Study-wide findings and caveats: The authors proposed limited new T cell recruitment per seasonal influenza vaccination.

TCRdb reanalysed the RT-PCR reads using MiXCR and keeps one entry per CDR3 protein. The sample lists a few hundred thousand distinct CDR3 sequences, 12% to 15% occurring once. The chain joins TRBV15 to TRBJ2-1; D tentatively fits TRBD1 or TRBD2 (5 bases each). Sample: PBMCs from blood, taken less than 13 days after vaccination. The TCR was taken from a man aged 45-60 years who received an inactivated influenza vaccine. The CDR3 spells CATSRDGGNEQFF. The CDR3 region has the DNA TGTGCCACCAGCAGAGATGGGGGCAATGAGCAGTTCTTC.